These 2 T cell receptor beta chains were all obtained from the same sample, sequenced in a study of T cells after yellow fever vaccination. TCRdb reprocessed the 5' RACE reads via MiXCR and lists one record per CDR3 protein. The sample records 310,000 or so distinct CDR3 sequences, less than 4.5% being singletons. The sequencing used PBMCs, collected on the day of the yellow fever booster vaccination. These receptors originate from a man aged 18 to 29 who received the YFV17D yellow fever vaccine.

The rearrangement links TRBV5-1 to TRBJ2-5, with 14 bases that match TRBD2. V shed 5 bases and J 5 bases; nucleotides not matched to a gene: 11. The CDR3 sequence is 17 residues long. Looked up from germline, CDR1 is SGHRS and CDR2 is YFSETQ. This chain's CDR3 is CASSAGTSGGKRETQYF. Written as DNA, the CDR3 is TGCGCCAGCAGTGCCGGGACTAGCGGGGGTAAAAGGGAGACCCAGTACTTC.

Turning to this clonotype: One junction end does not reproduce the germline sequence, and a read error may be involved. The CDR3 is CASTWTRYQAQHF. Here the CDR3 DNA reads TGTGCCAGCACCTGGACCCGGTATCAGGCCCAGCATTTT. This chain connects TRBV6-2 or TRBV6-3 to TRBJ1-5, with D uncertain. Germline-derived CDR1 and CDR2 are MNHEY and SVGEGT. This CDR3 spans 13 amino acids.